This T cell receptor beta chain was sequenced in a study of blood T cell repertoires in COVID-19. Study at large: COVID-19 samples, acute and convalescent, were from the United States, Italy and Spain. PBMCs, B-cell-depleted T cells, or T cells were the source of the cDNA or gDNA that made up the material.

How the authors handled the data: It was from reference gene primer amplification that nucleated cell counts were estimated. Assay used: immunoSEQ multiplex PCR; TCRdb lists only in-frame clones, some missing. The V and J calls and clone size are taken from that table; D and trimming were inferred from the DNA. In the table there are 200,000 to 250,000 clones, 82% of which are singletons. Germline trimming cut 6 bases from V and 3 bases from J; bases unmatched to any gene: 3. The CDR3 is made up of 14 amino acids. Germline V gene lookup returns CDR1 KGHDR and CDR2 SFDVKD. The chain links TRBV24-1 to TRBJ2-3; 9 bases match TRBD1. The sequenced material came from peripheral blood. This TCR was recovered from a woman aged 80 or over with acute or convalescent COVID-19. CDR3 loop: CATSPGQGTDTQYF. CDR3 nucleotides: TGTGCCACCAGTCCGGGACAGGGAACAGATACGCAGTATTTT.